These 30 T cell receptor beta chains originate from one sample sequenced in a study of T cell responses to AZD1222 COVID-19 vaccine. Profiling relied on immunoSEQ multiplex PCR, and the TCRdb table lists in-frame clones only, not all of them. Of about 260,000 clones listed, roughly 93% were seen once; the top ten hold about 0.5%. Sample: peripheral blood, taken on day 0 of AZD1222 vaccination. The source of these receptors is an adult in good health.

Concerning this clone: This sample includes further DNA sequences coding for the same CDR3. The chain joins TRBV20-1 to TRBJ2-7; possibly TRBD1 for D (6 bases). The CDR3 has 11 residues. Trimming left V 6 bases short and J 3 bases short, with 9 bases between. CDR1 DFQATT and CDR2 SNEGSKA come from the germline V gene (reference sequence). Here the CDR3 DNA reads TGCAGTGCCCAACAGGGCTACGAGCAGTACTTC. Residues: CSAQQGYEQYF.

The rearrangement uses TRBV4-1 and TRBJ2-1; D is unresolved. The CDR3 runs to 13 residues. From germline, CDR1 is MGHRA and CDR2 YSYEKL. V was trimmed by 4 bases and J by 10 bases, leaving 14 bases between them. CDR3 residues: CASSPSWGSEQFF. CDR3 coding DNA: TGCGCCAGCAGCCCCTCTTGGGGATCCGAGCAGTTCTTC.

This clone occurred once. V usage is TRBV7-3 and J usage is TRBJ2-1; D gene ambiguous. V dropped 5 bases and J dropped 0 bases, with 8 bases sitting between them. The CDR3 is made up of 14 amino acids. Germline V CDR1 and CDR2: SGHTA, FQGTGA. The CDR3 coding sequence is TGTGCCAGCAGCCTACAAGGCTCCTACAATGAGCAGTTCTTC. Amino acid sequence: CASSLQGSYNEQFF.

The CDR3 DNA sequence: TGTGCCAGCAGTGGCAGGGGGGCTGAAGCTTTCTTT. Its protein is CASSGRGAEAFF. This sequence joins TRBV6-2 or TRBV6-3 and TRBJ1-1, with 7 bases matching TRBD1. V trimming: 5 bases; J trimming: 6 bases; junction bases outside the gene matches: 3. The germline V gene has CDR1 MNHEY and CDR2 SVGEGT. This CDR3 spans 12 amino acids.

The chain joins TRBV7-8 to TRBJ2-1, with 7 bases matching TRBD1. CDR1 and CDR2 from the germline V gene are SGHVS and FQNEAQ. This CDR3 has 16 amino acids. V was pared by 4 bases and J by 3 bases, with 9 bases of the junction left unmatched. The CDR3 region is CASSSQGPLDYNEQFF. In DNA, the CDR3 is TGTGCCAGCAGCTCACAGGGGCCTTTGGACTACAATGAGCAGTTCTTC.

V and J are TRBV6-5 and TRBJ1-1; weak D call: TRBD1 (5 bases). Trimming took off 2 bases at V and 1 base at J, with 8 bases between the two ends. The germline CDR1 and CDR2 sequences are MNHEY and SVGAGI. This CDR3 region has 14 residues. CDR3 sequence: CASSYGGSNTEAFF. CDR3 sequence (DNA): TGTGCCAGCAGTTACGGGGGTTCGAACACTGAAGCTTTCTTT.

The rearrangement joins TRBV6-5 to TRBJ2-7, with 7 bases matching TRBD1. CDR3 length equals 13 residues. CDR1 and CDR2 (germline): MNHEY, SVGAGI. The V gene end was trimmed by 6 bases and the J gene end by 7 bases; junction bases not matched to a gene: 9. CDR3: CASSSPTGVEQYF. CDR3 DNA: TGTGCCAGCAGCTCCCCCACAGGGGTTGAGCAGTACTTC.

The chain uses TRBV5-1 and TRBJ2-7; D unresolved. The CDR3 loop spans 15 amino acids. Per the germline V gene, CDR1 is SGHRS and CDR2 is YFSETQ. V was trimmed by 4 bases and J by 3 bases, leaving 17 bases between them. CDR3: CASSPDTNGFYEQYF. In nucleotides, the CDR3 is TGCGCCAGCAGCCCCGACACAAATGGCTTCTACGAGCAGTACTTC. The variable domain in full, with the rest retrieved from reference TRBV5-1 and TRBJ2-7, is KAGVTQTPRYLIKTRGQQVTLSCSPISGHRSVSWYQQTPGQGLQFLFEYFSETQRNKGNFPGRFSGRQFSNSRSEMNVSTLELGDSALYLCASSPDTNGFYEQYFGPGTRLTVT.

V is TRBV3-1 (or the pseudogene TRBV3-2) and J is TRBJ2-7; 9 bases map to TRBD2. Germline V CDR1 and CDR2: LGHDT, YNNKEL (reference sequence). The CDR3 extends over 18 amino acids. V was clipped by 0 bases and J by 0 bases; unmatched bases: 9. The CDR3 loop is CASSQDVTSGLRSYEQYF. DNA of the CDR3: TGTGCCAGCAGCCAAGATGTAACTAGCGGGCTCCGCTCCTACGAGCAGTACTTC.

This sequence joins TRBV5-4 and TRBJ2-1, with D tentatively TRBD2 (5 bases). The V gene's germline CDR1 is SGHNT and CDR2 YYREEE (reference sequence). Trimming left V 0 bases short and J 4 bases short, with 8 bases between. This CDR3 has 14 amino acids. The DNA for the CDR3 is TGTGCCAGCAGCTTGGGTCGGGAATACAATGAGCAGTTCTTC. It codes for CASSLGREYNEQFF.

The chain couples TRBV5-4 to TRBJ2-5, with D perhaps TRBD1 (6 bases). V lost 0 bases to trimming and J lost 4 bases, with 7 bases between them. Germline V gives CDR1 SGHNT, CDR2 YYREEE (reference sequence). The CDR3 loop spans 13 amino acids. CDR3 in amino acids: CASSLEGVETQYF. The CDR3 DNA reads as TGTGCCAGCAGCTTGGAGGGGGTAGAGACCCAGTACTTC.

This chain uses TRBV11-2 with TRBJ1-5, with unresolved D. Germline CDR1 and CDR2: SGHAT and FQNNGV. The CDR3 contains 13 residues. V lost 0 bases to trimming and J lost 5 bases, with 5 bases between them. The DNA for the CDR3 is TGTGCCAGCAGCTTAGATCGTTATCAGCCCCAGCATTTT. It is translated as CASSLDRYQPQHF.

J is TRBJ1-6 and V is TRBV7-2; tentatively, D is TRBD1 (5 bases). Trimming took off 2 bases at V and 1 base at J, with 9 bases between the two ends. The CDR3 runs to 16 residues. In germline, CDR1 is SGHTA, CDR2 FQGNSA. The CDR3 spells CASSLQGRSYNSPLHF. As DNA, the CDR3 is TGTGCCAGCAGCTTACAGGGTCGGTCCTATAATTCACCCCTCCACTTT.

J is TRBJ2-7 and V is TRBV28, with 9 nucleotides matching TRBD1. CDR3 length: 17 residues. J gave up 2 bases and V 1 base, and 9 bases lay outside the gene matches. The V gene's germline CDR1 is MDHEN and CDR2 SYDVKM. Here the CDR3 reads CASSLFRRQGVTYEQYF. The DNA for the CDR3 is TGTGCCAGCAGTTTATTCCGTCGACAGGGGGTAACCTACGAGCAGTACTTC.

The chain combines TRBV3-1 (or the pseudogene TRBV3-2) with TRBJ1-1; D is unresolved. Trimming took off 4 bases at V and 6 bases at J, with 12 bases between the two ends. Germline V lookup: CDR1 LGHDT, CDR2 YNNKEL (reference sequence). The CDR3 loop spans 13 amino acids. CDR3 amino acids: CASSLSLSAEAFF. The CDR3 DNA reads as TGTGCCAGCAGCCTATCCCTTAGCGCTGAAGCTTTCTTT.

This clone was counted once. V gene TRBV28 combines with J gene TRBJ1-5; possibly TRBD1 for D (5 bases). The V end was cut by 6 bases, the J end by 6 bases, with 21 bases between. CDR3 length equals 16 residues. Germline V CDR1 and CDR2: MDHEN, SYDVKM. The CDR3 DNA is TGTGCCAGCAGCCCCCCGAGGGGACCGAGTGTTCAGCCCCAGCATTTT. Translation gives CASSPPRGPSVQPQHF.

This chain links TRBV7-2 with TRBJ1-1; D not certain. This CDR3 comprises 13 residues. Germline V lookup: CDR1 SGHTA, CDR2 FQGNSA. V lost 5 bases and J 7 bases, leaving 14 bases between the germline ends. CDR3 amino acids: CASSPEPTVEAFF. DNA of the CDR3: TGTGCCAGCAGCCCCGAACCGACCGTTGAAGCTTTCTTT.

This clone has just one count. The CDR3 bases are TGTGCCAGCAGTTACTCCAACGCACTGGGGGAAAAACTGTTTTTT. This encodes CASSYSNALGEKLFF. The gene calls are TRBV6-5 and TRBJ1-4; D remains ambiguous. CDR3 size: 15 residues. Trimming removed 0 bases from V and 8 bases from J, with 13 bases in between. Germline values: CDR1 MNHEY, CDR2 SVGAGI.

This chain uses TRBV4-3 with TRBJ2-3; TRBD2 matches at 7 bases. This CDR3 comprises 17 residues. Trimming removed 0 bases from V and 8 bases from J; junction bases left unmatched: 14. Germline CDR1 is LGHNA and CDR2 is YSLEER. The CDR3 loop is CASSQEDGTTRVGTQYF. CDR3 coding DNA: TGCGCCAGCAGCCAAGAGGACGGGACTACTCGCGTAGGTACGCAGTATTTT.

The chain uses TRBV9 and TRBJ2-3, with 9 bases that match TRBD1. CDR1 is SGDLS and CDR2 is YYNGEE in the germline V gene. Trimming cost V 3 bases and J 3 bases; bases outside gene matches: 5. The length of the CDR3 is 15 residues. The CDR3 region has the DNA TGTGCCAGCAGCGCAGACAGGGGGGGGACAGATACGCAGTATTTT. Translated: CASSADRGGTDTQYF.

This clone has a single count. V usage is TRBV6-4 and J usage is TRBJ1-1; D remains unclear. The V gene's germline CDR1 is MRHNA and CDR2 SNTAGT. The CDR3 length is 13 residues. Deletions cut 3 bases from V and 0 bases from J, with 5 bases between. The CDR3 spells CASSEDMNTEAFF. DNA of the CDR3: TGTGCCAGCAGTGAAGACATGAACACTGAAGCTTTCTTT.

V gene TRBV24-1 combines with J gene TRBJ2-1, with D possibly TRBD2 on 5 matching bases. Trimming stripped 7 bases from V and 7 bases from J, with 19 bases between. Germline V gene data show CDR1 as KGHDR and CDR2 as SFDVKD. The CDR3 totals 15 residues. The CDR3 is CATSTPGTVGNEQFF. CDR3 in DNA: TGTGCCACCAGCACTCCGGGAACGGTAGGGAATGAGCAGTTCTTC.

The chain recombines TRBV11-3 with TRBJ2-7; D is ambiguous. Trimming took 1 base from V and 4 from J, leaving 8 bases between them. Per the germline V gene, CDR1 is SGHNT and CDR2 is YENEEA. The CDR3 contains 13 residues. The CDR3 nucleotides read TGTGCCAGCAGCTTAGCCGGTAGTTACGAGCAGTACTTC. Translated: CASSLAGSYEQYF.

The count of this clone is one. The CDR3 nucleotides read TGTGCCAGCAGCGGGAGGGCCCGCAATGAGCAGTTCTTC. Encoded protein: CASSGRARNEQFF. The chain couples TRBV7-2 to TRBJ2-1, with 7 bases lining up with TRBD2. This CDR3 contains 13 residues. From germline, CDR1 is SGHTA and CDR2 FQGNSA. V dropped 5 bases and J dropped 6; count of bases not matched to a gene: 4. The complete variable domain, with remaining parts taken from reference TRBV7-2 and TRBJ2-1, reads GAGVSQSPSNKVTEKGKDVELRCDPISGHTALYWYRQSLGQGLEFLIYFQGNSAPDKSGLPSDRFSAERTGGSVSTLTIQRTQQEDSAVYLCASSGRARNEQFFGPGTRLTVL.

V and J are TRBV28 and TRBJ1-1, with D perhaps matching TRBD1 (5 bases). The CDR3 spans 13 residues. Germline loops: CDR1 MDHEN, CDR2 SYDVKM. V shed 3 bases and J shed 1 base, with 6 bases lying between them. The CDR3 coding sequence is TGTGCCAGCAGTTTTGGGACGAACACTGAAGCTTTCTTT. It specifies CASSFGTNTEAFF.

This clone was picked up a small number of times. The chain links TRBV20-1 to TRBJ1-1, with unresolved D. Per germline, CDR1 DFQATT and CDR2 SNEGSKA (reference sequence). V lost 6 bases and J lost 11, with 10 bases in between. The CDR3 contains 9 residues. The CDR3: CSAQKSAFF. CDR3 sequence (DNA): TGCAGTGCCCAGAAGAGTGCTTTCTTT.

The chain has TRBV5-6 and TRBJ1-2; 7 bases are a match to TRBD1. Trimming took 4 bases from V and 4 from J; bases not matched to a gene: 4. This CDR3 is 13 amino acids long. The germline V gene encodes CDR1 SGHDT and CDR2 YYEEEE. CDR3 amino acids: CASSGTVFYGYTF. The DNA of the CDR3 is TGTGCCAGCAGCGGGACAGTATTCTATGGCTACACCTTC.

V and J are TRBV15 and TRBJ2-5, with D perhaps matching TRBD1 (6 bases). In germline, CDR1 is LNHNV, CDR2 YYDKDF (reference sequence). The CDR3 runs 14 residues. Trimming took off 1 base at V and 5 bases at J, with 11 bases between the two ends. The CDR3 sequence: CATSRVPGDETQYF. The CDR3 DNA reads as TGTGCCACCAGCAGAGTACCAGGGGATGAGACCCAGTACTTC.

About this clone: Mismatch with germline at one junction end may stem from a read error. This chain links TRBV4-2 with TRBJ1-3; TRBD1 is a possible D gene (6 bases). This CDR3 is 17 amino acids long. CDR1 LGHNA and CDR2 YNFKEQ come from the germline V gene. CDR3 DNA sequence: TGTACCAGCAGCCAAGATCTGGGACACGTCTCTGGAAACACCATATATTTT. Translating gives CTSSQDLGHVSGNTIYF.

This clone was observed a single time. As DNA, the CDR3 is TGTGCCAGCAGTGCGGGTGACAGGTCCTACGAGCAGTACTTC. Translating gives CASSAGDRSYEQYF. V usage is TRBV2 and J usage is TRBJ2-7; TRBD1 is a possible D gene (6 bases). V was pared by 4 bases and J by 1 base, with 11 bases between. This CDR3 has 14 residues. Germline CDR1 reads SNHLY; CDR2 reads FYNNEI. The full variable domain, rest sourced from reference TRBV2 and TRBJ2-7, is EPEVTQTPSHQVTQMGQEVILRCVPISNHLYFYWYRQILGQKVEFLVSFYNNEISEKSEIFDDQFSVERPDGSNFTLKIRSTKLEDSAMYFCASSAGDRSYEQYFGPGTRLTVT.